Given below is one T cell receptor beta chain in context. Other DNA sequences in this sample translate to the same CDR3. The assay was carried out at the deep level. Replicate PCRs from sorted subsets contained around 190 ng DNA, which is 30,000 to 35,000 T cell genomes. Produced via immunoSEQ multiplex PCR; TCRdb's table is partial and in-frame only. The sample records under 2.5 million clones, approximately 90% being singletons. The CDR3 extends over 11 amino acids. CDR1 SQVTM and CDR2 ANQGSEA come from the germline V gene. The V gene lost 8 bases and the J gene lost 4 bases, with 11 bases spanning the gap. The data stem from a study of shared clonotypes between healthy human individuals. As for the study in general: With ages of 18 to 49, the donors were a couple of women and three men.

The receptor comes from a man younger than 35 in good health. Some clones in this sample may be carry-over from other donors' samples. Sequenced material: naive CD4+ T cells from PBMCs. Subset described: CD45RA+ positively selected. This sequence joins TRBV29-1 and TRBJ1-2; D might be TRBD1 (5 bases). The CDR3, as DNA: TGCAGCCTATGGGACGGCTATGGCTACACCTTC. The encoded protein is CSLWDGYGYTF.